Below, one TCR beta chain is given with its context. The sample originates from a study of shared clonotypes between healthy human individuals. Germline CDR1 is SGHTA and CDR2 is FQGNSA. This CDR3 is built from 15 residues. V lost 1 base, J lost 5 bases, and 5 bases stayed unmatched. TCRdb keeps only in-frame clones here, not all; method: immunoSEQ multiplex PCR. The sample lists roughly 2.4 million clones; approximately 96% were seen once. The rearrangement links TRBV7-2 to TRBJ2-7, with 10 positions matching TRBD2. The receptor's source is a man in his late teens or twenties in good health. The specimen was naive CD4+ T cells sorted from blood. Subset reported: CD45RA+ positively selected. The CDR3 loop reads CASSLVAGTSDEQYF. The CDR3 DNA reads as TGTGCCAGCAGCTTAGTGGCCGGGACTAGCGACGAGCAGTACTTC.